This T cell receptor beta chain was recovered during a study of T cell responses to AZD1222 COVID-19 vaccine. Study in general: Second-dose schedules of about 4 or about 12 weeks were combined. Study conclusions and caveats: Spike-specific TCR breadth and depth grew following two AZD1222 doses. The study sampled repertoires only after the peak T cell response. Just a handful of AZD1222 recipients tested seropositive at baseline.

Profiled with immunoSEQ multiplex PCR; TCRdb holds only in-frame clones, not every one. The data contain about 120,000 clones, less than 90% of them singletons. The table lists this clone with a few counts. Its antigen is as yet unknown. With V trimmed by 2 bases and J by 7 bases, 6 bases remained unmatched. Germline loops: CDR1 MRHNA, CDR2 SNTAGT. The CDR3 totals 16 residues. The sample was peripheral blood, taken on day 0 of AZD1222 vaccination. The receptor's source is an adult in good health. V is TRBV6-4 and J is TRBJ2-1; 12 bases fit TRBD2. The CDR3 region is CASSDAATSGSNEQFF. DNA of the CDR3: TGTGCCAGCAGTGACGCTGCGACTAGCGGGAGTAATGAGCAGTTCTTC.